This section outlines one TCR beta chain sequence together with its context. The specificity of this receptor is unknown. The input lacks base qualities; no much larger clone sits a single base away. The CDR3 contains 11 residues, cysteine and phenylalanine counted. The retained sequence is limited to the CDR3, 33 bases, with the frame set at the first base. The germline ends are 14 bases apart after V is trimmed by 8 bases and J by 12 bases. CDR1 and CDR2 are read off the germline V gene as MGHDK and SYGVNS. These data originate in a study of cytomegalovirus exposure and HLA in healthy donors (dated by TCRdb to the late 2010s). For the wider study: In an earlier analysis of approximately 640 of the donors, around 300 Gb of sequence data and 117 million unique TCR beta sequences from about 190 million T cells were reported. An early release covering 550 to 700 HLA-typed donors comprised 250 to 350 gigabases of sequencing data and around 85 million unique TCR sequences. Of the roughly 400 genotyped donors, over 65% fell in the genetic ancestry cluster associated with self-reported Caucasian donors. The study aimed to test whether cataloging public T cell receptors could reveal signatures of past pathogen exposure. The study used immunosequencing to profile the T cell repertoires of more than 650 subjects and linked those repertoires to cytomegalovirus serostatus. Along with the approximately 650-subject first cohort, a separate validation cohort of over a hundred different subjects was used. To predict cytomegalovirus infection status, the study combined high-throughput TCR immunosequencing, statistical association of individual TCRs with disease status, and machine learning. A later analysis re-analyzed previously published TCR beta repertoires from 500 to 700 donors and added high-resolution HLA genotyping to study TCR occurrence patterns. The later analysis used no new phenotypic data to find candidate immune exposures, relying instead on TCR beta sequences and their occurrence across donors. An earlier analysis of 500 to 650 of the donors applied high-throughput TCR beta sequencing to assess whether each TCR beta V gene segment acted as functional or pseudogenic. Donor age, sex, ethnicity and CMV serostatus were collected together with the repertoire data. Genome-wide SNP genotypes for about 65% of the 666 donors were used in a later genetic analysis, which treated that subset as a discovery cohort. Every repertoire in the discovery cohort had been generated on one and the same sequencing platform. Both class I and class II loci were covered by HLA typing, at four-digit resolution. Typing coverage varied by locus: about 620-630 donors for A, B, C, DRB1 and DQB1; some 520 for DQA1; around 610 for DPA1; 450 to 480 for DPB1. About 5 DR-DQ haplotypes were handled as single units for association and clustering, since linkage in the cohort was strong. On average, approximately 250,000 unique TCR beta nucleotide sequences were sequenced per donor among some 420 genotyped donors of the cohort, with roughly a sixth of those sequences being non-productive.

The cohort was made up of around 720 healthy bone marrow donors. At the time of sampling, every cohort member was nominally healthy, though immune exposures that went unrecorded were likely present. The donor was CMV seropositive and was included in the group of 300 or so seropositive cohort members. A peripheral blood sample was provided by each donor, and peripheral blood mononuclear cells were used for TCR beta sequencing. The Qiagen DNeasy Blood Extraction Kit was used to extract genomic DNA from the blood cell samples. Overall results and qualifications from the work: In a later genetic analysis, fewer N-insertions in productive TCRs were reported among donors in an Asian-associated ancestry cluster than the roughly 700-donor mean. A later analysis associated 16,951 TCR beta sequences with specific HLA alleles at a false discovery rate of 0.05. In an earlier analysis of 450 to 750 of the donors, most TCR beta V segments appeared in productive rearrangements about 87% or about 30% of the time, broadly matching IMGT annotations. Because HLA typing was unavailable for some donors at each locus, only the typed subset was used in association tests. In both the original and validation cohorts, the classifier was reported to diagnose cytomegalovirus status with high specificity and sensitivity. This cohort had only TCR beta chains sequenced, and the lack of alpha or paired-chain data limited which features could be detected. A further reported finding was that TCR beta sequences accurately predicted the HLA-A and HLA-B alleles for most subjects in the first cohort. About 17 rarely observed V segments, including chromosome 9 orphons, were excluded from the earlier analysis of about 500 of the donors because counts were too low. According to a later analysis, TCR association rates differed among HLA loci, with DRB1 alleles showing the most associated TCRs and HLA-C alleles showing the fewest. Some IMGT-functional V segments, including TRBV6-2 and TRBV6-3, could not be told apart with the 87-base-pair reads, so those segments were excluded. Assigning TCR associations to individual alleles was difficult when HLA alleles, especially DR and DQ, strongly co-occurred. While some public TCRs were present in many individuals, most TCR sequences turned up only very rarely across donors. In a later analysis, most CMV-associated TCR beta chains were found to appear HLA-restricted, with HLA associations seemingly driven largely by CMV exposure. Linkage disequilibrium might explain the correlated functional status among segregating V segments, but an unknown experimental factor could not be ruled out. In vitro tests confirmed that a few of the cytomegalovirus-associated TCR beta chains recognize cytomegalovirus antigens. The authors suggested that the approach could potentially be extended to other disease states and immunological phenotypes. Immune exposure information for the cohort was limited to CMV serostatus. Several of the top co-occurrence clusters appeared to be linked to parvovirus B19, influenza, CMV and Epstein-Barr virus, according to a later analysis. A cluster of highly shared sequence variants was judged likely to be a technical artifact of the sequencing pipeline. V-gene and J-gene trimming of TCR beta chains was associated with a missense DCLRE1C variant in a later genetic analysis, and the association was replicated in an independent cohort. Sequencing depth was assumed to be roughly uniform across donors in the presence/absence analyses, though that assumption may not hold. The study gave a list of 150 to 200 TCR beta chains associated with cytomegalovirus. Compared with equally common non-associated chains, HLA-associated TCR beta chains in a later analysis were more clonally expanded and had lower generation probabilities.

Libraries were made using the immunoSEQ multiplex PCR assay. For the multiplex PCR, a mixture combining 60 forward primers for TCR Vbeta segments and 13 reverse primers for TCR Jbeta segments was used. The CDR3 region of rearranged TCR beta genes was amplified from genomic DNA by a multiplex PCR assay. The amplified TCR beta libraries were sequenced on the Illumina HiSeq System as 87-base-pair reads. On the study's bioinformatics: A later analysis counted tens of millions of unique TCR beta chains across the 650 to 800 repertoires, and 10 million to 12 million of these chains were shared by at least two donors. A nearest-neighbor algorithm error-corrected the raw reads and collapsed the reads into unique sequences, merging closely related sequences to remove PCR and sequencing errors. To assign V, D and J gene segments, CDR3 sequences were aligned to IMGT reference sequences. Each retained sequence needed at least a six-nucleotide match to both a V gene segment and a J gene segment. A rearrangement was called productive if the CDR3 had no stop codons and remained in frame with V and J, and every other rearrangement was called non-productive. Following IMGT convention, CDR3 was defined as the stretch from the second conserved V-encoded cysteine up to the conserved J-encoded phenylalanine. Sequences without an unambiguous match to a single V gene segment were excluded from the earlier analysis of several hundred of the donors. An earlier analysis of 587 of the donors called V segments functional above 56.7% productive rearrangements and segregating when the between-donor standard deviation exceeded 5%. A statistical classification framework was built for diagnosing cytomegalovirus status from the catalog of TCR beta chain sequences. In a later analysis, V and J genes were assigned by comparing TCR nucleotide sequences against IMGT/GENE-DB human TR gene sequences. Using the TCRdist pipeline, a later analysis assigned CDR3 sequences along with most-parsimonious VDJ recombination scenarios. In a later analysis, each TCR beta chain was defined by its CDR3 amino acid sequence together with its V-gene family, and reads lacking a unique V-gene family were excluded. As a way to deal with suspected cross-contamination and a sequencing artifact, a later analysis dropped under 600 nucleotide sequences that were highly shared and had low generation probability. A later analysis calculated a clonal expansion index for each public chain from normalized within-repertoire ranks of inferred template counts. In a later analysis, generation probabilities were computed with a VDJ recombination model fitted to out-of-frame rearrangements, and the resulting probabilities were checked against IGoR. Hypergeometric tests were used in a later analysis to score TCR-TCR, TCR-HLA and TCR-CMV co-occurrence, with a repertoire-size bias correction applied to the TCR pairs. In a later analysis, false discovery rates were estimated by permuting HLA or CMV assignments 20 times. In a later analysis, co-occurring TCRs were grouped using DBSCAN, and TCRdist sequence similarity was added for clustering within HLA-allele-positive subsets. For co-occurrence clustering, repertoires with fewer than 30,000 or more than 120,000 public chains were excluded, along with five repertoires with anomalous nucleotide sharing. Imported from immuneACCESS, the table was reduced by TCRdb to in-frame sequences with V and J called. These copies leave out some clones; in studies compared against another copy, an unresolved V gene accounts for under half, and the cause of the remainder is not known. V and J calls and clone size are given by that table; D and trimming were obtained from the DNA. Recorded for this sample are 95,000 to 150,000 clones; 55% to 75% of them occurred a single time. The top ten constitute just over 8% of the sample.

The TCR comes from a woman aged 40 to 50 in good health and CMV-seropositive. This chain is built from TRBV25-1 and TRBJ2-1, with TRBD1 as a weak D call on 6 bases. Sequenced: PBMCs. The nucleotides are TGTGCCAGCGGCCCACAGGGAGTGCAGTTCTTC. It specifies CASGPQGVQFF.